The sequence of this T cell receptor beta chain was determined in a study of T cell responses to AZD1222 COVID-19 vaccine. At the level of the study: Pooled samples include second doses given at about 4 or 12 weeks. Study outcomes and limitations: Clonal diversity was possibly underestimated; the donors were predominantly white British and more often female.

The V end was cut by 2 bases, the J end by 2 bases, with 15 bases between. The CDR3 consists of 16 residues. Germline V gene data show CDR1 as SGHVS and CDR2 as FQNEAQ. Using immunoSEQ multiplex PCR, the repertoire was profiled, and TCRdb retains in-frame clones only, with some absent. This table holds 100,000 to 150,000 clones, about 87% found once. With regard to this clone: What it binds is unknown.

This chain connects TRBV7-8 to TRBJ2-5; weak D call: TRBD2 (5 bases). The receptor was isolated from an adult in good health. The source was peripheral blood, collected on day 0 of AZD1222 vaccination. CDR3 residues: CASSLKSAGSQETQYF. The CDR3 DNA sequence: TGTGCCAGCAGCTTAAAGTCTGCGGGTTCTCAAGAGACCCAGTACTTC.